Listed below are T cell receptor beta chains from one sample, sequenced in a study of spatial heterogeneity in lung cancer. TCRdb re-called the 5' RACE reads through MiXCR, storing one row per CDR3 protein. The profile shows tens of thousands of distinct CDR3 sequences, about 20% of them singletons. The sample in question was PBMCs, obtained at surgery. The origin of the receptors is a male donor with early-stage non-small cell lung cancer. Both conserved end residues are part of each CDR3. The D gene is left open where the match is weak. Clone size, where shown, is once, few, many, or a class for clones that have expanded.

clone size,D gene,V gene,J gene,CDR3 DNA,CDR3 protein
few,-,TRBV12-3/TRBV12-4,TRBJ2-7,TGTGCCAGCAGTTTGGGGTTTTCCGAGCAGTACTTC,CASSLGFSEQYF
-,TRBD2,TRBV27,TRBJ2-7,TGTGCCAGCAGTTTATTGACTAGCGGTTTATCCTACGAGCAGTACTTC,CASSLLTSGLSYEQYF
many,TRBD2,TRBV28,TRBJ2-6,TGTGCCAGCAGTTCCTCGGGACTAGCGGGAGTGGTAGGGTCTGGGGCCAACGTCCTGACTTTC,CASSSSGLAGVVGSGANVLTF
-,TRBD1,TRBV7-9,TRBJ2-7,TGTGCCAGCAGCCCGGGACAGAGCGCCTACGAGCAGTACTTC,CASSPGQSAYEQYF
few,-,TRBV6-2/TRBV6-3,TRBJ2-7,TGTGCCAGCAGGCCTGGGACCCTCTACGAGCAGTACTTC,CASRPGTLYEQYF
-,TRBD1,TRBV7-2,TRBJ1-2,TGTGCCAGCAGCTCCGTGTACAGACAGGGGGCGCAAGGCTACACCTTC,CASSSVYRQGAQGYTF
-,-,TRBV27,TRBJ2-3,TGTGCCAGCAGTTTAGGCGTTGGGGATACGCAGTATTTT,CASSLGVGDTQYF
-,-,TRBV28,TRBJ1-2,TGTGCCAGCAGCTTGGGGCAGGGGAATGGCTACACCTTC,CASSLGQGNGYTF
few,-,TRBV11-3,TRBJ2-7,TGTGCCAGCAGCACCGGGACGGAGAGCTACGAGCAGTACTTC,CASSTGTESYEQYF
few,-,TRBV4-1,TRBJ2-7,TGCGCCAGCAGCCAAGATCTAGCCGGGTTCTACGAGCAGTACTTC,CASSQDLAGFYEQYF
-,TRBD1,TRBV2,TRBJ2-1,TGTGCCAGCAGTCCCGGACAGGGGTGGTTTAATGAGCAGTTCTTC,CASSPGQGWFNEQFF
-,-,TRBV15,TRBJ1-3,TGTGCCACCAGCACCCCCATCTCTGGAAACACCATATATTTT,CATSTPISGNTIYF
-,-,TRBV20-1,TRBJ2-2,TGCAGTGCTAATAGGGGGGAGAGCAACACCGGGGAGCTGTTTTTT,CSANRGESNTGELFF
-,-,TRBV5-4,TRBJ2-1,TGTGCCGGCAGCCAAAGAACCAGTGGCTCCTACAATGAGCAGTTCTTC,CAGSQRTSGSYNEQFF
few,-,TRBV30,TRBJ2-7,TGTGCCTGGACCGTAGGCAGGTCCTACGAGCAGTACTTC,CAWTVGRSYEQYF
few,-,TRBV7-2,TRBJ2-7,TGTGCCAGCAGCCCACGGAGTAGACCCTTCCACGAGCAGTACTTC,CASSPRSRPFHEQYF
-,-,TRBV28,TRBJ2-7,TGTGCCAGCAGAACTAGCTACGAGCAGTACTTC,CASRTSYEQYF
once,TRBD1,TRBV6-2/TRBV6-3,TRBJ2-7,TGTGCCAGCAGTTACGGGACAGGGCTTCTCGAGCAGTACTTC,CASSYGTGLLEQYF
-,TRBD2,TRBV20-1,TRBJ2-7,TGCAGTGCTTTATGGACTAGCGGTTCCTACGAGCAGTACTTC,CSALWTSGSYEQYF
many,-,TRBV7-2,TRBJ2-5,TGTGCCAGCAGCTTGGTCGCCGGCCTCCAAGAGACCCAGTACTTC,CASSLVAGLQETQYF
many,TRBD1,TRBV24-1,TRBJ2-1,TGTGCCACCAGTGATCCCAACAGGGGGCGAAGCAATGAGCAGTTCTTC,CATSDPNRGRSNEQFF
few,-,TRBV3-1,TRBJ2-2,TGTGCCAGCAGCCACCAGACAGGCCCGAACACCGGGGAGCTGTTTTTT,CASSHQTGPNTGELFF
-,TRBD2,TRBV18,TRBJ2-7,TGTGCCAGCTCCTCGTTTACTAGCGGAGACTCCTACGAGCAGTACTTC,CASSSFTSGDSYEQYF
few,TRBD1,TRBV12-3/TRBV12-4,TRBJ1-5,TGTGCCAGCAGTCCGGACAGGCCTAGCAATCAGCCCCAGCATTTT,CASSPDRPSNQPQHF
few,-,TRBV9,TRBJ2-1,TGTGCCAGCAGCCCTCCGTTGCGGGTAAGCTCCTACAATGAGCAGTTCTTC,CASSPPLRVSSYNEQFF
-,TRBD2,TRBV5-1,TRBJ2-3,TGCGCCAGCAGCCTAAGAGCGGGGTTGGTTAGCACAGATACGCAGTATTTT,CASSLRAGLVSTDTQYF
many,TRBD1,TRBV12-3/TRBV12-4,TRBJ1-2,TGTGCCAGCAGTCTCGGGACAGGGGCTCACTATGGCTACACCTTC,CASSLGTGAHYGYTF
few,-,TRBV4-3,TRBJ1-1,TGCGCCAGCAGCCAAGCGACAGGAGCTTTCTTT,CASSQATGAFF
few,TRBD1,TRBV12-3/TRBV12-4,TRBJ1-2,TGTGCCAGCAGCCCCGGGACAGGGGGACACTATGGCTACACCTTC,CASSPGTGGHYGYTF
-,TRBD1,TRBV27,TRBJ1-1,TGTGCCAGCAGTTACCAGGGGGCGCCGGCTTTCTTT,CASSYQGAPAFF
-,TRBD1,TRBV5-1,TRBJ2-3,TGCGCCAGCAGGACAGGGGGCGGCACAGATACGCAGTATTTT,CASRTGGGTDTQYF
-,-,TRBV10-3,TRBJ2-3,TGTGCCATCAGCGACCCGGGACATCCCGCGCCAGATACGCAGTATTTT,CAISDPGHPAPDTQYF
-,-,TRBV19,TRBJ2-7,TGTGCCAGTAGCCCCCGGTGGGGGGATCCCTACGAGCAGTACTTC,CASSPRWGDPYEQYF
-,-,TRBV20-1,TRBJ2-7,TGCAGTATACAGGGACCCTCCTACGAGCAGTACTTC,CSIQGPSYEQYF
few,-,TRBV29-1,TRBJ2-6,TGCAGCGTTGAATTGTCGTCCGGGGCCAACGTCCTGACTTTC,CSVELSSGANVLTF
many,-,TRBV28,TRBJ2-2,TGTGCCAGCAGTTTATCCCTCAGGGACACCGGGGAGCTGTTTTTT,CASSLSLRDTGELFF
many,-,TRBV7-2,TRBJ1-6,TGTGCCAGCAGCTTAACGACAGCTTCACCCCTCCACTTT,CASSLTTASPLHF
few,-,TRBV5-1,TRBJ2-5,TGCGCCAGCAGCACCGGGATGACCCAGTACTTC,CASSTGMTQYF
-,-,TRBV20-1,TRBJ2-7,TGCAGTGCTAGGAGGAGACAGGTTGCCTACGAGCAGTACTTC,CSARRRQVAYEQYF
-,TRBD1,TRBV28,TRBJ2-4,TGTGCCAGCAGGCCCGGGACAGCCAAAGACATTCAGTACTTC,CASRPGTAKDIQYF
few,TRBD2,TRBV27,TRBJ2-1,TGTGCCAGCAGCGGACTAGCGATATCCTACAATGAGCAGTTCTTC,CASSGLAISYNEQFF
-,TRBD1,TRBV3-1,TRBJ1-2,TGTGCCAGCAGCCAAGGACAGGGCCTTTATGGCTACACCTTC,CASSQGQGLYGYTF
-,-,TRBV20-1,TRBJ2-7,TGCAGTGCTATCTCCTTCCAGGCCACCTACGAGCAGTACTTC,CSAISFQATYEQYF
-,-,TRBV10-3,TRBJ1-1,TGTGCCATCTCTAACTCAGGATTAAACACTGAAGCTTTCTTT,CAISNSGLNTEAFF
-,-,TRBV20-1,TRBJ2-5,TGCAGTGCTAGAGATTTTGGTCGGCCGAGGGGGCAAGAGACCCAGTACTTC,CSARDFGRPRGQETQYF
many,TRBD2,TRBV7-2,TRBJ2-1,TGTGCCAGCAGCCACCGGACTAGCGGGGGAGAGACTAACAATGAGCAGTTCTTC,CASSHRTSGGETNNEQFF
-,-,TRBV28,TRBJ1-2,TGTGCCAGCAGAGGGCAGGGGCGCGTCTATGGCTACACCTTC,CASRGQGRVYGYTF
few,TRBD2,TRBV7-2,TRBJ2-3,TGTGCCAGCAGCCGCAAGCTAGCGGGATCCACAGATACGCAGTATTTT,CASSRKLAGSTDTQYF
-,-,TRBV11-2,TRBJ2-5,TGTGCCAGCAGCTTCTCGGAGAGAGAGACCCAGTACTTC,CASSFSERETQYF
few,TRBD1,TRBV4-1,TRBJ2-3,TGCGCCAGCACGGGCCGGAAGGGGGCAACAGATACGCAGTATTTT,CASTGRKGATDTQYF
-,-,TRBV5-5,TRBJ2-3,TGTGCCAGCAGCTTGACTAGCTTCACAGATACGCAGTATTTT,CASSLTSFTDTQYF
many,-,TRBV29-1,TRBJ2-5,TGCAGCGTTGCCCCGACAGTAGGGGAGACCCAGTACTTC,CSVAPTVGETQYF
few,-,TRBV3-1,TRBJ2-5,TGTGCCAGCAGCCAAGCCCACGGCGGGACCGAGACCCAGTACTTC,CASSQAHGGTETQYF
-,TRBD1,TRBV7-9,TRBJ1-4,TGTGCCAGCAACGTGGGACAGGAGGGGGAAAAACTGTTTTTT,CASNVGQEGEKLFF
many,-,TRBV5-1,TRBJ2-1,TGCGCCAGCTCCCTGGAGGGCGGGCGGGGGCACTACAATGAGCAGTTCTTC,CASSLEGGRGHYNEQFF